The 10 T cell receptor beta chains given below trace back to one sample, sequenced in a study of STAT3 mutations in large granular lymphocyte leukemia. What these receptors recognize is not known. Using immunoSEQ multiplex PCR, the repertoire was profiled, and TCRdb retains in-frame clones only, with some absent. The data show under 15,000 clones, about nine tenths seen once. Whole-study findings and limits: Every T-cell large granular lymphocyte leukemia patient had at least one immunodominant TCR beta clonotype.

The material sequenced was PBMCs. Receptors were obtained from a human donor with T large granular lymphocyte leukemia. Some clones in this sample may be carry-over from other donors' samples.

V is TRBV2 and J is TRBJ2-7, with D perhaps TRBD2 (6 bases). The V and J ends lost 5 bases and 7 bases respectively, with 12 bases between them. The germline gives CDR1 SNHLY, CDR2 FYNNEI. CDR3 length: 12 residues. CDR3 DNA sequence: TGTGCCAGCAGTTGGCGGGGCTGGGAGCAGTACGTC. This codes for CASSWRGWEQYV.

CDR3 in DNA: TGTGCCAGCTCACAACAGGCCTTCAGGACCGGGGAGCTGTTTTTT. It is translated as CASSQQAFRTGELFF. This chain uses TRBV18 with TRBJ2-2, with D maybe TRBD1 (5 bases). CDR3 length: 15 amino acids. Trimming removed 4 bases at V and 5 bases at J, with 14 bases between. CDR1 is KGHSH, CDR2 LQKENI, per germline.

J is TRBJ2-1 and V is TRBV29-1, with D possibly called TRBD1 or TRBD2 (5 bases each). CDR1 and CDR2 from the germline V gene are SQVTM and ANQGSEA. Trimming shortened V by 0 bases and J by 7 bases, and 16 bases separated the two germline ends. The CDR3 length is 15 residues. CDR3 residues: CSVEDGTLKPNEQFF. In DNA form, the CDR3 reads TGCAGCGTTGAAGATGGGACCCTCAAACCTAATGAGCAGTTCTTC.

The chain employs TRBV19 and TRBJ2-7, with D possibly being TRBD1 (6 bases). The CDR3 contains 14 residues. Trimming left V 5 bases short and J 7 bases short, with 18 bases between. Germline lookup yields CDR1 LNHDA and CDR2 SQIVND (reference sequence). CDR3 loop: CASSPRQGTGEQYF. The CDR3 DNA sequence: TGTGCCAGTAGTCCCCGTCAGGGGACGGGGGAGCAGTACTTC.

This clone has just one count. The chain uses TRBV7-9 and TRBJ1-5; TRBD1 agrees at 7 bases. Germline V gene lookup returns CDR1 SEHNR and CDR2 FQNEAQ (reference sequence). CDR3 length: 14 amino acids. J gave up 5 bases and V 2 bases, and 3 bases lay outside the gene matches. CDR3 region: CASSLTTGDQPQHF. The CDR3 coding sequence is TGTGCCAGCAGCTTAACCACAGGGGATCAGCCCCAGCATTTT.

This chain links TRBV6-5 with TRBJ2-7, with TRBD1 as a possible D gene (6 bases). CDR1 is MNHEY and CDR2 is SVGAGI in the germline V gene. The CDR3 is 13 residues long. Between the trimmed V and J ends, which lost 10 bases and 3 bases, there was a span of 16 bases. In DNA form, the CDR3 reads TGTGCCACATTCCGGGACAACTACTACGAGCAGTACGTC. Protein: CATFRDNYYEQYV.

This sequence joins TRBV5-1 and TRBJ1-1, with D maybe TRBD1 (5 bases). This CDR3 region has 15 residues. The V and J ends lost 0 bases and 1 base respectively, with 10 bases between them. Germline loops: CDR1 SGHRS, CDR2 YFSETQ. CDR3 coding DNA: TGCGCCAGCAGCTTGGGGGGGGTGCCGAACACTGAAGCTTTCTTT. Amino acid sequence: CASSLGGVPNTEAFF.

This clone was seen only once. V gene TRBV6-5 combines with J gene TRBJ2-1; 15 bases match TRBD2. Germline CDR1 is MNHEY and CDR2 is SVGAGI. The CDR3 extends over 15 amino acids. J was trimmed by 9 bases and V by 6 bases; bases with no gene match: 6. The CDR3 region is CASSPGTSGGREQFF. In DNA, the CDR3 is TGTGCCAGCAGCCCAGGGACTAGCGGGGGGCGTGAGCAGTTCTTC.

The chain recombines TRBV5-4 with TRBJ2-2; D not resolved. The germline V gene has CDR1 SGHNT and CDR2 YYREEE (reference sequence). Between the trimmed V and J ends, which lost 0 bases and 2 bases, there was a span of 8 bases. CDR3 length: 15 amino acids. In DNA form, the CDR3 reads TGTGCCAGCAGCTTGGTATTAGGAAACACCGGGGAGCTGTTTTTT. Its protein is CASSLVLGNTGELFF.

The CDR3 DNA reads as TGTGCCATCAGTGAGTCAGATGGCCTGGGGACCCAGTACTTC. It specifies CAISESDGLGTQYF. This chain joins TRBV10-3 and TRBJ2-5; D uncertain. The CDR3 loop spans 14 amino acids. V was shortened by 0 bases and J by 7 bases, with 12 bases between the two germline ends. The germline gives CDR1 ENHRY, CDR2 SYGVKD.